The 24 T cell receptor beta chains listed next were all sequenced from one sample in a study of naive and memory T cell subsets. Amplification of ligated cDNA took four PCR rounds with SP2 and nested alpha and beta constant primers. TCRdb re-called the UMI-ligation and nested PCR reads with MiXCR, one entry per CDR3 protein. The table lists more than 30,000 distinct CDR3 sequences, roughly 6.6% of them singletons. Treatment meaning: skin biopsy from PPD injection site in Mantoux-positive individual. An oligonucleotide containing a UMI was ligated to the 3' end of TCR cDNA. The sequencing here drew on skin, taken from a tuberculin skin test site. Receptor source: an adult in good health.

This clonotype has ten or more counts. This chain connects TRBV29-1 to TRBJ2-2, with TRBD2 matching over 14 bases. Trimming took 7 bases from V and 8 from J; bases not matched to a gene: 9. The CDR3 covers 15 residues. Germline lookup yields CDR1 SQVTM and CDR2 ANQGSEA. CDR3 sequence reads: CSANGLAGGSGELFF. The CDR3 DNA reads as TGCAGCGCCAACGGACTAGCGGGGGGTTCGGGGGAGCTGTTTTTT.

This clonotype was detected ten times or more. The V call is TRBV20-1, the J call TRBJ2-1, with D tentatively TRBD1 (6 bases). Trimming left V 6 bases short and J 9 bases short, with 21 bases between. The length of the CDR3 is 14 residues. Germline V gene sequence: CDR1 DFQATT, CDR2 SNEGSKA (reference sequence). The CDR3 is CSANPGTSDAEQFF. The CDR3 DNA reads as TGCAGTGCAAATCCCGGGACAAGTGACGCTGAGCAGTTCTTC.

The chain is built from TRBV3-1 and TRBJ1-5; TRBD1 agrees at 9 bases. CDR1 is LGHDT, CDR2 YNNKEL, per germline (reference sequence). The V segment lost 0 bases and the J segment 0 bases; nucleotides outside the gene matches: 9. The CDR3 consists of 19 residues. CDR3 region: CASSQDRTGEGISNQPQHF. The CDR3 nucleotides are TGTGCCAGCAGCCAAGACCGGACAGGGGAGGGTATTAGCAATCAGCCCCAGCATTTT.

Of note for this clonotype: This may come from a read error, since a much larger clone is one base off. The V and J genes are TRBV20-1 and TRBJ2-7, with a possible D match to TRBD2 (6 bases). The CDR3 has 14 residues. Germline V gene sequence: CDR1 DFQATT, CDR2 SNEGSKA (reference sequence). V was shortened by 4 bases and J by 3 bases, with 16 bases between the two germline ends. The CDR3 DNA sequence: TGCAGTGCTACCCGGGACTGGATGAGCTACGAGCAGTACTTC. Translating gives CSATRDWMSYEQYF.

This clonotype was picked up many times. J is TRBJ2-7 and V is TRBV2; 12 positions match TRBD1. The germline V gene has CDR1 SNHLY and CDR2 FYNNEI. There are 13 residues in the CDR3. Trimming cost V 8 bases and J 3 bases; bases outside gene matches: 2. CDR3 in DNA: TGTGCCAGCGGGGACAGGGGGCGCTACGAGCAGTACTTC. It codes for CASGDRGRYEQYF.

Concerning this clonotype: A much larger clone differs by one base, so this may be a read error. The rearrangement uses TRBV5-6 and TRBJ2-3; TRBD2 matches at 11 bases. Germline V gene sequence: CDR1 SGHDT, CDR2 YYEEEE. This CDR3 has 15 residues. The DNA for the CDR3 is TGTGCCAGCAGCTTCGGGACTAGCGGATCAGATATGCAGTATTTT. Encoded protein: CASSFGTSGSDMQYF.

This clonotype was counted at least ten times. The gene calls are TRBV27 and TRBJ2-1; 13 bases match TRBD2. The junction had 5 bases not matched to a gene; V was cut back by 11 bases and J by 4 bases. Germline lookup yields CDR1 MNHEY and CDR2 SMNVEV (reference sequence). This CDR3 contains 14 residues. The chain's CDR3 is CAARTSGGYNEQFF. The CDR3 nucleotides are TGTGCCGCTCGGACTAGCGGGGGTTACAATGAGCAGTTCTTC.

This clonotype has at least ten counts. The CDR3 here is CASSQGTVSTDTQYF. CDR3 bases: TGCGCCAGCAGCCAAGGGACGGTTAGCACAGATACGCAGTATTTT. V and J are TRBV4-1 and TRBJ2-3, with unresolved D. The CDR3 is 15 amino acids. Germline V gives CDR1 MGHRA, CDR2 YSYEKL. V lost 1 base, J lost 0 bases, and 8 bases lay in between.

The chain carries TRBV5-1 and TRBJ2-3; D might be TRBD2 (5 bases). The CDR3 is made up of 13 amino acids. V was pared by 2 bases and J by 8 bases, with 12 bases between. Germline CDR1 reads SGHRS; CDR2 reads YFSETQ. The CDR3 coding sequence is TGCGCCAGCAGCTTTGGGAGTTTAGGTACGCAGTATTTT. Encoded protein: CASSFGSLGTQYF.

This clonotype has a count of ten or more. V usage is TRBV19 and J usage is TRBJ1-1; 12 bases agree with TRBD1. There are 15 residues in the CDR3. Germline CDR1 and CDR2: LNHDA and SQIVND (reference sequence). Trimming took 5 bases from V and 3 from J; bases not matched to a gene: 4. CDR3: CASSGTGGLDTEAFF. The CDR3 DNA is TGTGCCAGTAGTGGGACAGGGGGCTTGGACACTGAAGCTTTCTTT.

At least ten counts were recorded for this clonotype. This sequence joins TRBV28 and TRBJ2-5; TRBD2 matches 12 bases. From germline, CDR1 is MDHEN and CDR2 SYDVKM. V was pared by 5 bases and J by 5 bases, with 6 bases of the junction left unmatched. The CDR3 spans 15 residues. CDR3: CASSPGTSGWETQYF. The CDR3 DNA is TGTGCCAGCAGTCCCGGGACTAGCGGGTGGGAGACCCAGTACTTC.

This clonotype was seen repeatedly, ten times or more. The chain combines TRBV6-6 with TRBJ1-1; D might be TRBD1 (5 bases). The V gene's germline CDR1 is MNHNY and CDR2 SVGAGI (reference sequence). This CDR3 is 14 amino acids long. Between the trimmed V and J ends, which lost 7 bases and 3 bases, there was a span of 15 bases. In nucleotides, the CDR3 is TGTGCCAGCATCCAACAGGCCCGGTACACTGAAGCTTTCTTT. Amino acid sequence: CASIQQARYTEAFF.

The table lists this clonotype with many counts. The chain's CDR3 is CASSSQGPQTHTQYF. CDR3 DNA sequence: TGCGCCAGCAGCTCCCAGGGGCCCCAAACCCATACGCAGTATTTT. The V gene is TRBV5-1, the J gene TRBJ2-3, with D maybe TRBD1 (6 bases). This CDR3 contains 15 residues. From germline, CDR1 is SGHRS and CDR2 YFSETQ. V was shortened by 3 bases and J by 7 bases, with 18 bases between the two germline ends.

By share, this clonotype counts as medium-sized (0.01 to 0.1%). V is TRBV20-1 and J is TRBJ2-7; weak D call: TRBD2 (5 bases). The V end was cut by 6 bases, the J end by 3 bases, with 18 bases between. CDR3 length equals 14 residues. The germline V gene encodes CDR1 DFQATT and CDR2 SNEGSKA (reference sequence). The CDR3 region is CSAPSSLRGYEQYF. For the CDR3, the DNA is TGCAGTGCCCCATCCAGCCTCCGGGGCTACGAGCAGTACTTC.

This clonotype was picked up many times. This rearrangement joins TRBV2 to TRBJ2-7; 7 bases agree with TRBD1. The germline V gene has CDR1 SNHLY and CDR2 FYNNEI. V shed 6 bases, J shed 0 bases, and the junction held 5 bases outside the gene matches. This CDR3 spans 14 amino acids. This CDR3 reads CASSRQGSSYEQYF. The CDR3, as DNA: TGTGCCAGCAGCCGACAGGGTAGCTCCTACGAGCAGTACTTC. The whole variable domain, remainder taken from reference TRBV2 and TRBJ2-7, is EPEVTQTPSHQVTQMGQEVILRCVPISNHLYFYWYRQILGQKVEFLVSFYNNEISEKSEIFDDQFSVERPDGSNFTLKIRSTKLEDSAMYFCASSRQGSSYEQYFGPGTRLTVT.

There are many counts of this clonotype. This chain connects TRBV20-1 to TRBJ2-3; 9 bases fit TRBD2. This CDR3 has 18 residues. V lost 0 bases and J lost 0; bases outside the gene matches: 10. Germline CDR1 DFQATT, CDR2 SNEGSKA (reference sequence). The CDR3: CSAREASGAYLSTDTQYF. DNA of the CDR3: TGCAGTGCTAGAGAGGCTAGCGGGGCCTACCTTAGCACAGATACGCAGTATTTT.

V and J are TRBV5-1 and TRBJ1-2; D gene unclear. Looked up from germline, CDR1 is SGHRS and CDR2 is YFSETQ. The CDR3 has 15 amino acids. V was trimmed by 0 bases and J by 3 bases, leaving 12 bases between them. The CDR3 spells CASSLGRAIDYGYTF. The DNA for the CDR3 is TGCGCCAGCAGCTTGGGAAGGGCAATTGACTATGGCTACACCTTC.

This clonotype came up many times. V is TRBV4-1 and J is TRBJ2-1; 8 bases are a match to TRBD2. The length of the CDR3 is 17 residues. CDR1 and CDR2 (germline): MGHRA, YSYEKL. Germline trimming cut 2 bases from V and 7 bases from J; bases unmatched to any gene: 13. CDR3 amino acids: CASSQHIRGGDGNEQFF. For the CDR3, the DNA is TGCGCCAGCAGCCAACATATCCGGGGGGGGGACGGGAATGAGCAGTTCTTC.

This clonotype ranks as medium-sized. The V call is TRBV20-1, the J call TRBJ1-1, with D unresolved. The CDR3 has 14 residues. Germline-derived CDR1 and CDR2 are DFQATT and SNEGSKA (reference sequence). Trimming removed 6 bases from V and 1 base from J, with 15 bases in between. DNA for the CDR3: TGCAGTGCCCTCGACGTATTATCGAACACTGAAGCTTTCTTT. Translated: CSALDVLSNTEAFF.

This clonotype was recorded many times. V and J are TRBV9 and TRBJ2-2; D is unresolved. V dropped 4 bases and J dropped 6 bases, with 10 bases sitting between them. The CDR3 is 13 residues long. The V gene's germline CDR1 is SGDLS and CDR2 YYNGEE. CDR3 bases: TGTGCCAGCAGCCCCCCATCAGCCGGGGAGCTGTTTTTT. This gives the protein CASSPPSAGELFF.

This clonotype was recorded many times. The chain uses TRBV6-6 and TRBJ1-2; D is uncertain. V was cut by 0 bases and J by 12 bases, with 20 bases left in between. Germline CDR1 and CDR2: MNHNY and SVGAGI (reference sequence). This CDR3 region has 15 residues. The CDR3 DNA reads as TGTGCCAGCAGTTACTCGAGCGGTCGAGCCAGTCATAACACCTTC. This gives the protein CASSYSSGRASHNTF.

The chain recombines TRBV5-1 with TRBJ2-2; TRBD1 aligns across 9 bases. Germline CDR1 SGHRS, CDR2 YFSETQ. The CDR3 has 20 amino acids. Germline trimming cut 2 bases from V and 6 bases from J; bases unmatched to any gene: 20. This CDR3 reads CASSFIPSPDRGGGPGELFF. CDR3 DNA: TGCGCCAGCAGCTTTATCCCCTCCCCTGACAGGGGGGGAGGCCCCGGGGAGCTGTTTTTT.

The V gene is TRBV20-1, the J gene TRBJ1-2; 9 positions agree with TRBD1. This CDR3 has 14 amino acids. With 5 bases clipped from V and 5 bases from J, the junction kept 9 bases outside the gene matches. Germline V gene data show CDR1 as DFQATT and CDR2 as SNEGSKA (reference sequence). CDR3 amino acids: CSARPGTGTYGYTF. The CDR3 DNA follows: TGCAGTGCTCGTCCCGGGACAGGGACTTATGGCTACACCTTC.

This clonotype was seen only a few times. CDR3 residues: CASSMNRWENTEAFF. CDR3 DNA sequence: TGTGCCAGTAGTATGAACAGGTGGGAGAACACTGAAGCTTTCTTT. The V call is TRBV19, the J call TRBJ1-1, with a tentative D call TRBD1 (5 bases). V shed 3 bases and J shed 1 base, with 12 bases lying between them. CDR3 length: 15 amino acids. The germline V gene encodes CDR1 LNHDA and CDR2 SQIVND (reference sequence).